The clone carrying this T cell receptor beta chain was seen ten or more times. Its antigen is not known. The data belong to a study of T cells in Graves' hyperthyroidism and ophthalmopathy. Germline CDR1 DFQATT, CDR2 SNEGSKA (reference sequence). Deletions cut 1 base from V and 2 bases from J, with 13 bases between. This CDR3 is built from 15 residues. Researchers took RNA transcripts and amplified the TCR beta CDR3 regions from them. Using the HTBI primer set, a first-round RT-PCR was run on the TCR CDR3. TCRdb fed the multiplex PCR reads into MiXCR, producing one record per CDR3 protein. In the table there are about 600,000 distinct CDR3 sequences, roughly 15% of which are singletons. PBMCs were derived from about 10 ml fresh peripheral blood. Study results and limitations: A model built on 13 V-J features separated ophthalmopathy from stable hyperthyroidism.

The sample comprised blood. This sequence joins TRBV20-1 and TRBJ2-3, with unresolved D. The TCR was taken from a woman aged 45 to 65 with Graves' ophthalmopathy. CDR3 region: CSARGVWLNTDTQYF. The CDR3 DNA reads TGCAGTGCTAGAGGGGTCTGGTTAAACACAGATACGCAGTATTTT.